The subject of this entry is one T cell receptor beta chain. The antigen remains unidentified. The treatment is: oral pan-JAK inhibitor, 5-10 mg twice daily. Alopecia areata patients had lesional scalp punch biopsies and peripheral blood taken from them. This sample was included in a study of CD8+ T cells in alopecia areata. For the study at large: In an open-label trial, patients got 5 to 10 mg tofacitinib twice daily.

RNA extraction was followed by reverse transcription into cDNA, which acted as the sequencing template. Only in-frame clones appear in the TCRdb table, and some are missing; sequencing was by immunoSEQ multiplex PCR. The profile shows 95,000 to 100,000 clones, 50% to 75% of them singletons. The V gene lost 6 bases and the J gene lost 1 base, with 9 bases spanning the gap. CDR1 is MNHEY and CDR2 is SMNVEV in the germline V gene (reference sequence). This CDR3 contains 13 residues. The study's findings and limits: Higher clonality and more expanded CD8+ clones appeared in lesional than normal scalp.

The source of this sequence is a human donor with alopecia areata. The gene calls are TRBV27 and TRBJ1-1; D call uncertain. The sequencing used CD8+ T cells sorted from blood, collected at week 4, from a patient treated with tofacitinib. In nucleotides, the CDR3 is TGTGCCAGCAGGACCCGGGCGAACACTGAAGCTTTCTTT. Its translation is CASRTRANTEAFF.